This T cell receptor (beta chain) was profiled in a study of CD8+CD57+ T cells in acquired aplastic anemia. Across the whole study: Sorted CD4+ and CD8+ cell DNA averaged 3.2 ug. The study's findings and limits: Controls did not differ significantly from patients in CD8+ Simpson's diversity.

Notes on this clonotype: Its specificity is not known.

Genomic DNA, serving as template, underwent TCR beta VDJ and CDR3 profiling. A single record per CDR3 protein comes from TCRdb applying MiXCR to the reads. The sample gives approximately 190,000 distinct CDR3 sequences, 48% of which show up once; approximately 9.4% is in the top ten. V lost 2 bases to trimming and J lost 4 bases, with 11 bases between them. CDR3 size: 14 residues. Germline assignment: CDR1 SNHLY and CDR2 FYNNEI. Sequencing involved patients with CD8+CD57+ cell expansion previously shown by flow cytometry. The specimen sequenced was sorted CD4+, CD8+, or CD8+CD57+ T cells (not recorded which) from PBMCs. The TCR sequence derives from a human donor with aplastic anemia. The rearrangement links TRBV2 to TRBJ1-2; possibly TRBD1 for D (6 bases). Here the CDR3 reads CASSEMGGGYGYTF. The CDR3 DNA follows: TGTGCCAGCAGTGAAATGGGGGGCGGCTATGGCTACACCTTC.